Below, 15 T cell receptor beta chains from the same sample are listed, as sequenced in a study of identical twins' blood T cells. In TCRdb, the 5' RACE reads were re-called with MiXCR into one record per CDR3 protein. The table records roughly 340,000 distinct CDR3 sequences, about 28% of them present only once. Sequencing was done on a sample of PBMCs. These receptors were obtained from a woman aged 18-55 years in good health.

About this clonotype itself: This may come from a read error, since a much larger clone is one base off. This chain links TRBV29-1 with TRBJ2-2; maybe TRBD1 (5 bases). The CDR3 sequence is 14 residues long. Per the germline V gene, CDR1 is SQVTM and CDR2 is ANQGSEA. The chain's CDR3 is CSVESRAYTWELFF. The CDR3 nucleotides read TGCAGCGTTGAGTCCAGGGCATACACCTGGGAGCTGTTTTTT.

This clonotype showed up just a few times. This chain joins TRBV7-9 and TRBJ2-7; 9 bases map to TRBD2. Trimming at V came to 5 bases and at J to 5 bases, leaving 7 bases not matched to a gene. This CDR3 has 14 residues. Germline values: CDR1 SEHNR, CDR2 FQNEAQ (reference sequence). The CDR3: CASSPGLARDEQYF. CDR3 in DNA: TGTGCCAGCAGCCCGGGACTAGCTCGTGACGAGCAGTACTTC.

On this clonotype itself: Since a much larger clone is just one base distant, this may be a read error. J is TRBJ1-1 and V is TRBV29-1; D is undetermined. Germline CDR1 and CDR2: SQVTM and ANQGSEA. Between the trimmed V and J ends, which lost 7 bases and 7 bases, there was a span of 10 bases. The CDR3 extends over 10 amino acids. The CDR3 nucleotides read TGCAGCGCCAATGACGTTGAAGCTTTCTTT. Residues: CSANDVEAFF.

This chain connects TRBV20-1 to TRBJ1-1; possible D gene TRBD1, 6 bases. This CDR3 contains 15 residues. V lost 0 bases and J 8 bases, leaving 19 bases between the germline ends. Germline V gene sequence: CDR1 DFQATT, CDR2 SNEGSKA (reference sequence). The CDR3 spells CSARDPMVGAQEAFF. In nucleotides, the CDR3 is TGCAGTGCTAGAGATCCTATGGTGGGGGCGCAGGAAGCTTTCTTT.

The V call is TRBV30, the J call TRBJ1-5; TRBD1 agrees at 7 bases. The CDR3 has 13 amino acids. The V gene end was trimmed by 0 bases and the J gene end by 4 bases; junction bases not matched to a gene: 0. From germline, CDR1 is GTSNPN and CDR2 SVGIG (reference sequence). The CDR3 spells CAWSVQGNQPQHF. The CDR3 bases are TGTGCCTGGAGTGTACAGGGGAATCAGCCCCAGCATTTT.

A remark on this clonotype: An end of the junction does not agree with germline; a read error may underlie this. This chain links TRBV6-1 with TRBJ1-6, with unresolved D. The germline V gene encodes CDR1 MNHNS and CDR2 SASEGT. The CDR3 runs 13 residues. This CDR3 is CASRVDPYSPPHF. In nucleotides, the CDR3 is TGTGCCAGCAGAGTGGACCCGTATTCACCCCCCCACTTT.

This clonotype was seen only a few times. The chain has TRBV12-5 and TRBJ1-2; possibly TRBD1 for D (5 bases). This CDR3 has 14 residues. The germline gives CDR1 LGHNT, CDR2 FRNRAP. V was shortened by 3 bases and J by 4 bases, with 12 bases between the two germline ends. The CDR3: CASGFTLDSYGYTF. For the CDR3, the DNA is TGTGCTAGTGGTTTCACGCTCGACAGCTATGGCTACACCTTC.

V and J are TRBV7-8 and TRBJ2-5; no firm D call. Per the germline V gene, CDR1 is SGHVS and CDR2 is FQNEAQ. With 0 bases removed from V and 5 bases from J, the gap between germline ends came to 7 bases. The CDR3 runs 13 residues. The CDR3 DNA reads TGTGCCAGCAGCTTAGCGAAGGGTGAGACCCAGTACTTC. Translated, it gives CASSLAKGETQYF.

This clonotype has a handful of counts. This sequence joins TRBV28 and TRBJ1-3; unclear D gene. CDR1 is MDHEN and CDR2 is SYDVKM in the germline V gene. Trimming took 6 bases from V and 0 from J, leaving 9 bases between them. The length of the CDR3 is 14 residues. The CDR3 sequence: CASSLRSSGNTIYF. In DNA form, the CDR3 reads TGTGCCAGCAGCCTTAGGAGCTCTGGAAACACCATATATTTT.

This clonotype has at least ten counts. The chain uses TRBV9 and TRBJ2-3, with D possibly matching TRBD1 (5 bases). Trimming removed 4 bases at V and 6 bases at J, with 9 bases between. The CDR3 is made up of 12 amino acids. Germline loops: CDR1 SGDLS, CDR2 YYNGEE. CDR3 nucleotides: TGTGCCAGCAGCTTATCAGGGGATACGCAGTATTTT. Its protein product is CASSLSGDTQYF.

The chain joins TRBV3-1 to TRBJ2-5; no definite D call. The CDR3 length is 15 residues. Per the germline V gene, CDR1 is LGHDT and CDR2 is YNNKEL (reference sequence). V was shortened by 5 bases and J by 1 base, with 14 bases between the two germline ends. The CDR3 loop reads CASSTILRSQETQYF. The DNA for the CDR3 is TGTGCCAGCAGCACCATACTGAGGAGCCAAGAGACCCAGTACTTC.

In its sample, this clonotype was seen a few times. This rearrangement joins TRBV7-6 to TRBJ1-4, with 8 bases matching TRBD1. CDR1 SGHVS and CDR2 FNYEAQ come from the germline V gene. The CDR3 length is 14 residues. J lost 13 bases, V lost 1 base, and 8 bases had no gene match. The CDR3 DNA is TGTGCCAGCAGCTTAGGTCAGGGGGCTGTGGGACTGTTTTTT. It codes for CASSLGQGAVGLFF.

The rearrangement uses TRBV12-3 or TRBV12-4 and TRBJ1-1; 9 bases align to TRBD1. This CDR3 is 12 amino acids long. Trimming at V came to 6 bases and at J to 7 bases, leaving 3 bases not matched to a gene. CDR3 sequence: CASRPGQGEAFF. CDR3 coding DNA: TGTGCCAGCAGACCGGGACAGGGTGAAGCTTTCTTT.

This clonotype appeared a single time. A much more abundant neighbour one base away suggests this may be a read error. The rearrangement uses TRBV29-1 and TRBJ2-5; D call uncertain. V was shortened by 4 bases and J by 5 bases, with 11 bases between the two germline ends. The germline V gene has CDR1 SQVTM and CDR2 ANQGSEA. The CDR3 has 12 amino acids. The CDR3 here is CSVVRGIETQYF. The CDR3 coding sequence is TGCAGCGTTGTCAGAGGCATCGAGACCCAGTACTTC.

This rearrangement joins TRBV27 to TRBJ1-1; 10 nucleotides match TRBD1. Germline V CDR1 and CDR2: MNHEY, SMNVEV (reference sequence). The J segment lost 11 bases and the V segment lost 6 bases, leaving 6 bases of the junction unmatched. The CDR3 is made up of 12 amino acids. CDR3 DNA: TGTGCCAGCAGAAAGGGACAGGGGTATGCTTTCTTT. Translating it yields CASRKGQGYAFF.